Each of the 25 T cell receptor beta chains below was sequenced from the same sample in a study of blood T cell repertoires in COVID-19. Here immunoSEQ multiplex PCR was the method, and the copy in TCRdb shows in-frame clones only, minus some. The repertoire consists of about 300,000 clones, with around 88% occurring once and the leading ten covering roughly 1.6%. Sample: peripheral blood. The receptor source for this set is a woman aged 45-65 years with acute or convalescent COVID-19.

The CDR3 here is CALTGVSGNTIYF. CDR3 DNA sequence: TGTGCCCTAACAGGGGTCTCTGGAAACACCATATATTTT. This chain links TRBV2 with TRBJ1-3; 7 bases align to TRBD1. Germline CDR1 reads SNHLY; CDR2 reads FYNNEI. The CDR3 runs 13 residues. The trim removed 11 bases at V and 0 bases at J, leaving 4 bases unmatched.

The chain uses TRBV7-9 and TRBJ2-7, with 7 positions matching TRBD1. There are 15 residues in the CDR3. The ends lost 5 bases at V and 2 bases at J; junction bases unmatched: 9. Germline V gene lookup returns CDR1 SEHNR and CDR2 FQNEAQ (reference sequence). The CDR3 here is CASSERRDSTYEQYF. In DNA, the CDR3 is TGTGCCAGCAGCGAACGAAGGGACAGTACCTACGAGCAGTACTTC.

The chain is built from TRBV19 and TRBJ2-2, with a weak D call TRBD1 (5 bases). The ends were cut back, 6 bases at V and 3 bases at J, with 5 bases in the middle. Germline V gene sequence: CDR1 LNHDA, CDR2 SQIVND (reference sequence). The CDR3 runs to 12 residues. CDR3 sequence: CASRGDTGELFF. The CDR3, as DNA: TGTGCCAGTAGAGGGGACACCGGGGAGCTGTTTTTT. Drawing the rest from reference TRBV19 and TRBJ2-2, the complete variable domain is DGGITQSPKYLFRKEGQNVTLSCEQNLNHDAMYWYRQDPGQGLRLIYYSQIVNDFQKGDIAEGYSVSREKKESFPLTVTSAQKNPTAFYLCASRGDTGELFFGEGSRLTVL.

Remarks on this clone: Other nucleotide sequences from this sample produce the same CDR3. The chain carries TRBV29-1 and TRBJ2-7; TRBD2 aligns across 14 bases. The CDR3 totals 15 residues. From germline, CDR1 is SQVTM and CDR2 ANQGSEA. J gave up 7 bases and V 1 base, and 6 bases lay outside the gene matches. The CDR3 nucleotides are TGCAGCGTTGAAGGTGGGACTAGCGGGAGCTATGAGCAGTACTTC. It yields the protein CSVEGGTSGSYEQYF.

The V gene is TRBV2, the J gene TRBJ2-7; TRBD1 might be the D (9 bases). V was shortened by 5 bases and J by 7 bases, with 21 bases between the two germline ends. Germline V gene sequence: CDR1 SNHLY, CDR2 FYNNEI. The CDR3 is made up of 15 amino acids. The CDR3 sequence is CASSPRGGTGQEQYF. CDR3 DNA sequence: TGTGCCAGCAGTCCACGGGGGGGGACAGGGCAAGAGCAGTACTTC.

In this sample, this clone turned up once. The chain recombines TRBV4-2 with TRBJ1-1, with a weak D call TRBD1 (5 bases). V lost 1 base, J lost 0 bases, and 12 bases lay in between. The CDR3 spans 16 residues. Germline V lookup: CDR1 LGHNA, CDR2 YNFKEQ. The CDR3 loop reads CASSQAQGTLNTEAFF. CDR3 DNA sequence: TGTGCCAGCAGCCAAGCCCAAGGGACTTTGAACACTGAAGCTTTCTTT.

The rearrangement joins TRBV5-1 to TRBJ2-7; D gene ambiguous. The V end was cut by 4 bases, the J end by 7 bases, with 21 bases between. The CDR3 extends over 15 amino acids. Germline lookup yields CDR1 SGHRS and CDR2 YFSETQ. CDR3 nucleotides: TGCGCCAGCAGCCCCGGCGGCTCTGCTACCCCAGAGCAGTACTTC. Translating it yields CASSPGGSATPEQYF.

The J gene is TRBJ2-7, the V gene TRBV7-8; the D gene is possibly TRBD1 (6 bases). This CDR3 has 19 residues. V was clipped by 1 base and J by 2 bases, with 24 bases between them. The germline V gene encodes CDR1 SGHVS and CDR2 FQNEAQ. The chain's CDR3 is CASSLVPSWGTPITYEQYF. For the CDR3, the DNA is TGTGCCAGCAGCTTAGTTCCATCGTGGGGGACACCTATAACCTACGAGCAGTACTTC. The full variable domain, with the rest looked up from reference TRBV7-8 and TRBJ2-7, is GAGVSQSPRYKVAKRGQDVALRCDPISGHVSLFWYQQALGQGPEFLTYFQNEAQLDKSGLPSDRFFAERPEGSVSTLKIQRTQQEDSAVYLCASSLVPSWGTPITYEQYFGPGTRLTVT.

The CDR3 region has the DNA TGTGCCAGCAGTCCTGGACAGGGGAAGGTTTGGGATGGCTACACCTTC. It specifies CASSPGQGKVWDGYTF. The gene calls are TRBV28 and TRBJ1-2; 9 nucleotides match TRBD1. Germline trimming cut 5 bases from V and 6 bases from J; bases unmatched to any gene: 13. CDR1 and CDR2 from the germline V gene are MDHEN and SYDVKM. The CDR3 length is 16 residues.

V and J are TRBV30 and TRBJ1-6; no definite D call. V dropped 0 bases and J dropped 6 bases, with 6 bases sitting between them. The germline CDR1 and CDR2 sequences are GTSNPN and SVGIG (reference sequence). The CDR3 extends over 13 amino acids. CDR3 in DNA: TGTGCCTGGAGTGTACTTAGTAATTCACCCCTCCACTTT. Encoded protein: CAWSVLSNSPLHF.

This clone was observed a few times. The CDR3 nucleotides read TGTGCCATCAGGGGAGAGCCAGGGACAGGGGTAAACTATGGCTACACCTTC. This sequence encodes CAIRGEPGTGVNYGYTF. J is TRBJ1-2 and V is TRBV10-3, with 10 bases lining up with TRBD1. Germline V gene lookup returns CDR1 ENHRY and CDR2 SYGVKD. Trimming cost V 6 bases and J 2 bases; bases outside gene matches: 12. This CDR3 has 17 residues.

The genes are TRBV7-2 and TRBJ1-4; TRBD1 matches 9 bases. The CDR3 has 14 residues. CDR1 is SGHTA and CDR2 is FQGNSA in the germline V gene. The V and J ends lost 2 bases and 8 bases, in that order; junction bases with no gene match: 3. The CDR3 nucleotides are TGTGCCAGCAGCTTAACAGGGGGCGGAGAAAAACTGTTTTTT. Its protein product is CASSLTGGGEKLFF. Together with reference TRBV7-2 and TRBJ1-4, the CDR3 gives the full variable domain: GAGVSQSPSNKVTEKGKDVELRCDPISGHTALYWYRQSLGQGLEFLIYFQGNSAPDKSGLPSDRFSAERTGGSVSTLTIQRTQQEDSAVYLCASSLTGGGEKLFFGSGTQLSVL.

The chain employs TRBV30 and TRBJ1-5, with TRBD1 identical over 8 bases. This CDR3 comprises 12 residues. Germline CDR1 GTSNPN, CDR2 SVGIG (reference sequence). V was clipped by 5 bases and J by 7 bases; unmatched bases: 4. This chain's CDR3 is CAWGQGPQPQHF. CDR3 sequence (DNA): TGTGCCTGGGGACAGGGTCCCCAGCCCCAGCATTTT.

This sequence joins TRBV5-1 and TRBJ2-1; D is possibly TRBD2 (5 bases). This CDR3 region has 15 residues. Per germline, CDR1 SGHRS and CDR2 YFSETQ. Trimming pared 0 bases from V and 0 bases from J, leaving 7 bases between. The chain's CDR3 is CASSLVAGSYNEQFF. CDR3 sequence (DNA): TGCGCCAGCAGCTTGGTTGCGGGCTCCTACAATGAGCAGTTCTTC. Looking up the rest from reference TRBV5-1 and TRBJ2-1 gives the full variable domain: KAGVTQTPRYLIKTRGQQVTLSCSPISGHRSVSWYQQTPGQGLQFLFEYFSETQRNKGNFPGRFSGRQFSNSRSEMNVSTLELGDSALYLCASSLVAGSYNEQFFGPGTRLTVL.

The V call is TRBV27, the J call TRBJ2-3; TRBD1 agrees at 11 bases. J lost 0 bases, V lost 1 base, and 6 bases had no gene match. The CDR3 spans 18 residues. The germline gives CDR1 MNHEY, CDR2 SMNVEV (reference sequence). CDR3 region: CASSLFGQGAMSTDTQYF. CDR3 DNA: TGTGCCAGCAGTTTATTCGGACAGGGGGCGATGAGCACAGATACGCAGTATTTT.

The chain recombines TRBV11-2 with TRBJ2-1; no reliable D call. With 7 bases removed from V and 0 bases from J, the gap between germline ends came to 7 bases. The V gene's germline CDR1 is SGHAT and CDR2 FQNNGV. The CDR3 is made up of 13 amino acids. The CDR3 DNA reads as TGTGCCAGCAATCCGAGCTCCTACAATGAGCAGTTCTTC. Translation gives CASNPSSYNEQFF. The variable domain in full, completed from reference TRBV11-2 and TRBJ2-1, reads EAGVAQSPRYKIIEKRQSVAFWCNPISGHATLYWYQQILGQGPKLLIQFQNNGVVDDSQLPKDRFSAERLKGVDSTLKIQPAKLEDSAVYLCASNPSSYNEQFFGPGTRLTVL.

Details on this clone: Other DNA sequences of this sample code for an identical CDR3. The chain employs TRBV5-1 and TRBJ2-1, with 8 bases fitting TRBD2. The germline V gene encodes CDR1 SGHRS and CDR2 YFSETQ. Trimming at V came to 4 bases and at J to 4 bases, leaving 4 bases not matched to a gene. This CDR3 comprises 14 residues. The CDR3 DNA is TGCGCCAGCAGCCCGGGGGGGTCATACAATGAGCAGTTCTTC. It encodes CASSPGGSYNEQFF.

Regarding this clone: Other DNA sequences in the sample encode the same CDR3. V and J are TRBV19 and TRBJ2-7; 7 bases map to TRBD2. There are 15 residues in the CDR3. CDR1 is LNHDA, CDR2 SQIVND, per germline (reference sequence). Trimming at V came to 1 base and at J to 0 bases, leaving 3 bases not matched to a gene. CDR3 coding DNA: TGTGCCAGTAGTATAGTGGGCGGGAGCTCCTACGAGCAGTACTTC. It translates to CASSIVGGSSYEQYF.

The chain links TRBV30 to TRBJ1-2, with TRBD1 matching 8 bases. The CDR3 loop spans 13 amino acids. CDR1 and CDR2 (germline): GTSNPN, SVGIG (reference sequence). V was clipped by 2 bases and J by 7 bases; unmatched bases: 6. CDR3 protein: CAWSRGQAGGYTF. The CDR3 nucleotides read TGTGCCTGGAGTAGGGGACAGGCCGGTGGCTACACCTTC.

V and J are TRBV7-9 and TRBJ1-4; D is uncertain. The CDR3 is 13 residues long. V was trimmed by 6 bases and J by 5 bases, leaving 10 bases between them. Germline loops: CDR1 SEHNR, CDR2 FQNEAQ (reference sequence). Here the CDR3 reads CASRGRLNEKLFF. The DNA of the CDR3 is TGTGCCAGCAGAGGCAGGCTCAATGAAAAACTGTTTTTT.

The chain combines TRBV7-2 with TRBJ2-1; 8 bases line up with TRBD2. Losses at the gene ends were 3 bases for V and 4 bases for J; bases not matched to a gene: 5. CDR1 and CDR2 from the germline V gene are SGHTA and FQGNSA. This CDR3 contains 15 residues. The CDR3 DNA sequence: TGTGCCAGCAGCTTTCGGGAGGGCCAGTACAATGAGCAGTTCTTC. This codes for CASSFREGQYNEQFF.

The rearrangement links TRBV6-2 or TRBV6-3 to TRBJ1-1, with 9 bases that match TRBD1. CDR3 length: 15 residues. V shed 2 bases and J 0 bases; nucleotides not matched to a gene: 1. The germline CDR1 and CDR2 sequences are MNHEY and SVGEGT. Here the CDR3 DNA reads TGTGCCAGCAGTTACGGACAGGGGATGAACACTGAAGCTTTCTTT. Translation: CASSYGQGMNTEAFF.

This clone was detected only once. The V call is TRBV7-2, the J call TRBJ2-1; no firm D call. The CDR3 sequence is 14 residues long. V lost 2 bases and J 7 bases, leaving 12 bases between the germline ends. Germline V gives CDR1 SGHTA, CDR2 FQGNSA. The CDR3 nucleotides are TGTGCCAGCAGCTTAACTCCCCAATGGAATGAGCAGTTCTTC. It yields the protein CASSLTPQWNEQFF.

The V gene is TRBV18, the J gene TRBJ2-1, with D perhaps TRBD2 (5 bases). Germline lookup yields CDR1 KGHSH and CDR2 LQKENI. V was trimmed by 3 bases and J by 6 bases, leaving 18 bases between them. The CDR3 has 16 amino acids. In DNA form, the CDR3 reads TGTGCCAGCTCACCCCCCCCCAGCGGAGGTGGCAATGAGCAGTTCTTC. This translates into CASSPPPSGGGNEQFF.

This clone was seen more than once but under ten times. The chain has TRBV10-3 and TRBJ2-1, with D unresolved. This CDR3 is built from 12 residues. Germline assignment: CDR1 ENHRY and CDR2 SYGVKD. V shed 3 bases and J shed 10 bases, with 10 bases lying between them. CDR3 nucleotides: TGTGCCATCAGTGAAGTCAGTTCGGAGCAGTTCTTC. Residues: CAISEVSSEQFF.